The sequence of this T cell receptor (beta chain) was determined in a study of T-cell memory formation after mild COVID-19. The CDR3 sequence is 15 residues long. In germline, CDR1 is LGHDT, CDR2 YNNKEL (reference sequence). The V gene end was trimmed by 4 bases and the J gene end by 0 bases; junction bases not matched to a gene: 3. TCRdb independently ran MiXCR on the 5' RACE reads; one entry per CDR3 protein. Among tens of thousands of distinct CDR3 sequences listed, approximately 13% were seen once. The sequenced sample consisted of PBMCs or a T cell subset sorted from them (not recorded which). The chain joins TRBV3-1 to TRBJ2-5; 9 bases are a match to TRBD1. The clonotype originates from an adult woman who had mild COVID-19 (a few samples of this study predate the infection). Cell type and time point are not known. The CDR3, as DNA: TGTGCCAGCAGCCCCGGACAGGGGCACCAAGAGACCCAGTACTTC. This translates into CASSPGQGHQETQYF.